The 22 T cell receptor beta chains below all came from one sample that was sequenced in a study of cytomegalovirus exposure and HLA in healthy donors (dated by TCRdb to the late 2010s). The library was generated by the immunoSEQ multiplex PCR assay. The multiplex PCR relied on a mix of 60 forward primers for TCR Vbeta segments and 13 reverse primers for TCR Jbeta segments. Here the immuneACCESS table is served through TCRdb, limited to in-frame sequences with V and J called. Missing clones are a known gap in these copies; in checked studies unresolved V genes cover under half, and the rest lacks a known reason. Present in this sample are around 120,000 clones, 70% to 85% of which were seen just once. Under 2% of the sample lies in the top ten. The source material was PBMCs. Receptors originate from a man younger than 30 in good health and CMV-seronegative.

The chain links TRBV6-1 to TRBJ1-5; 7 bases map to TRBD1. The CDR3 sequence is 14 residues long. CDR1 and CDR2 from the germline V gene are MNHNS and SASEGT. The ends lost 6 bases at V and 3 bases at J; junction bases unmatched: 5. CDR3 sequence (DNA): TGTGCCAGCAGCTGGACAGGAGTCAATCAGCCCCAGCATTTT. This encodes CASSWTGVNQPQHF.

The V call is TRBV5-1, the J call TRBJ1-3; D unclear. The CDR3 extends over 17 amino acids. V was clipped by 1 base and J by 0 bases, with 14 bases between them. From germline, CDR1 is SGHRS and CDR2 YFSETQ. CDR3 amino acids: CASSLLGSALSGNTIYF. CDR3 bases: TGCGCCAGCAGCTTGTTGGGCTCTGCCCTCTCTGGAAACACCATATATTTT.

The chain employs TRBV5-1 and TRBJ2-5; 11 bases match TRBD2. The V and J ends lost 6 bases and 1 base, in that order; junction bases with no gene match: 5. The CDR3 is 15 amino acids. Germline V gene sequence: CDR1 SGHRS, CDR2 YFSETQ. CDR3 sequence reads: CASTPTSGAQETQYF. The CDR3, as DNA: TGCGCCAGCACCCCGACTAGCGGGGCCCAAGAGACCCAGTACTTC. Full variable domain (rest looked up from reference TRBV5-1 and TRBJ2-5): KAGVTQTPRYLIKTRGQQVTLSCSPISGHRSVSWYQQTPGQGLQFLFEYFSETQRNKGNFPGRFSGRQFSNSRSEMNVSTLELGDSALYLCASTPTSGAQETQYFGPGTRLLVL.

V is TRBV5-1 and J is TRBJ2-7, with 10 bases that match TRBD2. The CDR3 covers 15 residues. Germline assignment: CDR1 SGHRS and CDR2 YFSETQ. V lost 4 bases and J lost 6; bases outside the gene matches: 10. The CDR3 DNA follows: TGCGCCAGCAGCGTTACTAGCGGGGTGTCGCTCGAGCAGTACTTC. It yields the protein CASSVTSGVSLEQYF.

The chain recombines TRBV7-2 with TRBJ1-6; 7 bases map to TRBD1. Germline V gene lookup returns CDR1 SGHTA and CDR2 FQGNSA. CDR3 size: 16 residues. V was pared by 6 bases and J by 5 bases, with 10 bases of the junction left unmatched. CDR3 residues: CASSPRPGGNNSPLHF. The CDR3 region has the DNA TGTGCCAGCAGTCCGAGACCAGGGGGAAATAATTCACCCCTCCACTTT.

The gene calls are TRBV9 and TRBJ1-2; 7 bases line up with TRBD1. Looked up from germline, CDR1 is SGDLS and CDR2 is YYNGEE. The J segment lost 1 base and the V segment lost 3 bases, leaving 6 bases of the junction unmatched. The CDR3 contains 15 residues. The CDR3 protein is CASSAGTAYNYGYTF. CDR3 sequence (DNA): TGTGCCAGCAGCGCCGGGACAGCCTATAACTATGGCTACACCTTC. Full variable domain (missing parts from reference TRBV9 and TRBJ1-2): DSGVTQTPKHLITATGQRVTLRCSPRSGDLSVYWYQQSLDQGLQFLIQYYNGEERAKGNILERFSAQQFPDLHSELNLSSLELGDSALYFCASSAGTAYNYGYTFGSGTRLTVV.

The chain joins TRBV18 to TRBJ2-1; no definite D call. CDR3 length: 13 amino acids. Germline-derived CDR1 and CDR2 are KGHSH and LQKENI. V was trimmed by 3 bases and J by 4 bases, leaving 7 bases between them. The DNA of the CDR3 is TGTGCCAGCTCACCGGTACAGTACAATGAGCAGTTCTTC. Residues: CASSPVQYNEQFF.

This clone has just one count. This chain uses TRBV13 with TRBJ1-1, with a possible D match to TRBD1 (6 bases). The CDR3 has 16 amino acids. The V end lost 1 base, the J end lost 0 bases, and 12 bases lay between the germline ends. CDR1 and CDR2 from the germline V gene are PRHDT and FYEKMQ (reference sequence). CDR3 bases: TGTGCCAGCAGCTTAGACCAGGGGATAATGAACACTGAAGCTTTCTTT. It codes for CASSLDQGIMNTEAFF.

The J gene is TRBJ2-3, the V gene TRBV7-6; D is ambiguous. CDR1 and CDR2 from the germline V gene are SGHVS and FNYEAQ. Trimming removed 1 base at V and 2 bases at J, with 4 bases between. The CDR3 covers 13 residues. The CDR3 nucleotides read TGTGCCAGCAGCTTAGTCAACACAGATACGCAGTATTTT. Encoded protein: CASSLVNTDTQYF.

As DNA, the CDR3 is TGTGCCAGCAGCTTGAAGGGGGCCTTCTATGGCTACACCTTC. Its translation: CASSLKGAFYGYTF. This chain joins TRBV5-6 and TRBJ1-2, with TRBD1 matching over 7 bases. Germline loops: CDR1 SGHDT, CDR2 YYEEEE. The CDR3 has 14 amino acids. J was trimmed by 4 bases and V by 1 base; bases with no gene match: 4.

The CDR3 here is CANLPSGNSPLHF. The DNA of the CDR3 is TGCGCCAACCTACCCTCTGGTAATTCACCCCTCCACTTT. The chain carries TRBV4-1 and TRBJ1-6, with unresolved D. The CDR3 spans 13 residues. CDR1 is MGHRA, CDR2 YSYEKL, per germline. V lost 10 bases and J 6 bases, leaving 13 bases between the germline ends.

The CDR3 is CASRRGVYNEQFF. The CDR3 DNA reads as TGTGCCAGCAGAAGAGGTGTTTACAATGAGCAGTTCTTC. The chain recombines TRBV5-6 with TRBJ2-1; D not certain. Germline values: CDR1 SGHDT, CDR2 YYEEEE. V shed 5 bases and J shed 4 bases, with 10 bases lying between them. The CDR3 is made up of 13 amino acids.

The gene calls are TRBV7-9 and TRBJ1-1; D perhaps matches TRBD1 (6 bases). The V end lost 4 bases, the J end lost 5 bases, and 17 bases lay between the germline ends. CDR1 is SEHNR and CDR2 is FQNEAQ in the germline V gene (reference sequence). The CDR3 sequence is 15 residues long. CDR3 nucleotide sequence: TGTGCCAGCAGCTCAGGGATAGGGGGGGGAACTGAAGCTTTCTTT. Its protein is CASSSGIGGGTEAFF.

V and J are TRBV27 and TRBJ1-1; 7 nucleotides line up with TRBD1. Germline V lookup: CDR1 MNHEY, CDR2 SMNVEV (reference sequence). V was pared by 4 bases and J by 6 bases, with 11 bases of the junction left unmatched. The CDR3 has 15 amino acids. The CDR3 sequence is CASSSAQGVRPEAFF. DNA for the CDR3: TGTGCCAGCAGTTCAGCCCAGGGGGTGAGGCCTGAAGCTTTCTTT.

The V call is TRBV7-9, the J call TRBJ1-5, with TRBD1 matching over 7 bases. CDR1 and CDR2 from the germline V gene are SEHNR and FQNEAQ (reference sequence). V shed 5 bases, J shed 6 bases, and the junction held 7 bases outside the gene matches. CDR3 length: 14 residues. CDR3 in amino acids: CASSPTGVGQPQHF. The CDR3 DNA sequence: TGTGCCAGCAGCCCAACAGGGGTAGGTCAGCCCCAGCATTTT.

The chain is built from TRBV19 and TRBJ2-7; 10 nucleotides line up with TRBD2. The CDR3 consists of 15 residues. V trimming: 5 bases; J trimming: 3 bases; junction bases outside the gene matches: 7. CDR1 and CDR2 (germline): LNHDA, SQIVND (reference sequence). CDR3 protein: CASSFGLAVLYEQYF. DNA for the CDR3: TGTGCCAGTAGTTTCGGACTAGCGGTACTCTACGAGCAGTACTTC.

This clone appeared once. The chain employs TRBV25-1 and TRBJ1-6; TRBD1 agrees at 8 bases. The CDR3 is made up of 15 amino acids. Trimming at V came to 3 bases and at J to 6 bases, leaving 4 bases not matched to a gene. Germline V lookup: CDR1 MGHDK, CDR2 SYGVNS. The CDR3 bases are TGTGCCAGCAGTGATCCCAGGGGGCCTAATTCACCCCTCCACTTT. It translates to CASSDPRGPNSPLHF.

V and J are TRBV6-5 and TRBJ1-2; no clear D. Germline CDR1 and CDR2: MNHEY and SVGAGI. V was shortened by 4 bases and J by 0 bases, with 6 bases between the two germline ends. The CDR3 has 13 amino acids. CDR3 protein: CASSFTANYGYTF. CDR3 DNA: TGTGCCAGCAGTTTTACAGCTAACTATGGCTACACCTTC.

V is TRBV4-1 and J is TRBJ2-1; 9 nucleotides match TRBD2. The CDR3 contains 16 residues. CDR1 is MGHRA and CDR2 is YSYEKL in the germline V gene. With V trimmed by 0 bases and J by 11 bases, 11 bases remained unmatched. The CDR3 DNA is TGCGCCAGCAGCCAAGAATGGCGGGGGGGCCCATTCAAGCAGTTCTTC. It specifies CASSQEWRGGPFKQFF.

DNA for the CDR3: TGTGCCAGCAAGCCCTTACGTGGAGCGGGACAGGGGGCTTACGAGCAGTACTTC. It specifies CASKPLRGAGQGAYEQYF. V gene TRBV2 combines with J gene TRBJ2-7, with 12 bases aligning to TRBD1. Trimming removed 7 bases from V and 4 bases from J; junction bases left unmatched: 17. The germline V gene encodes CDR1 SNHLY and CDR2 FYNNEI. The CDR3 is made up of 18 amino acids.

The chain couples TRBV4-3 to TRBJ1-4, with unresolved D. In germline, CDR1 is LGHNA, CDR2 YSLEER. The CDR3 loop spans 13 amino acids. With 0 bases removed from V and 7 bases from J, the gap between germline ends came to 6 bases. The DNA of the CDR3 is TGCGCCAGCAGCCAAGATCTCAGTGAAAAACTGTTTTTT. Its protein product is CASSQDLSEKLFF.

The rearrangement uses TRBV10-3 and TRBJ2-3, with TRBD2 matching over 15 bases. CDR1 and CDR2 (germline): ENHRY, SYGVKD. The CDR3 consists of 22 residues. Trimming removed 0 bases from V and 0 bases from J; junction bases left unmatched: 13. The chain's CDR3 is CAISESMSDRGLAGGSTDTQYF. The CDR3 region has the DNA TGTGCCATCAGTGAGTCGATGTCCGACAGGGGACTAGCGGGGGGTAGCACAGATACGCAGTATTTT.